The 2 T cell receptor beta chains reported below all come from one sample, sequenced in a study of regulatory T cells in long-lasting Graves disease. TCR beta libraries were built with iRepertoire HTBI primers and Arm-PCR of CDR3 regions. TCRdb itself ran the multiplex PCR reads through MiXCR, one entry per CDR3 protein. In the table there are about 470,000 distinct CDR3 sequences, roughly 21% of which are singletons. Documented time point: persistent/refractory GD, antithyroid drugs over 5 years with positive TRAb. Extracted RNA from PBMCs served as the source of the TCR library. Sequenced here: peripheral blood mononuclear cells (PBMCs), sampled when the disease was refractory, from a patient treated with antithyroid drugs. These receptor sequences come from a female donor with Graves disease.

A remark on this clonotype: A single base separates this from a much larger clone, so it may be a read error. This is likely a read error, given that the CDR3 carries no conserved phenylalanine or tryptophan at its end. This chain links TRBV6-1 with TRBJ1-2, with TRBD1 as a possible D gene (6 bases). In germline, CDR1 is MNHNS, CDR2 SASEGT. Trimming shortened V by 6 bases and J by 5 bases, and 13 bases separated the two germline ends. The CDR3 contains 13 residues. The CDR3 DNA reads TGTGCCAGCAGCCCTACAGGGTTTTATGGCTACACCCTC. Translated: CASSPTGFYGYTL.

The J gene is TRBJ2-1, the V gene TRBV12-3 or TRBV12-4; no definite D call. V lost 5 bases and J lost 0, with 8 bases in between. This CDR3 contains 14 residues. The CDR3 spells CASSRLSSYNEQFF. Written as DNA, the CDR3 is TGTGCCAGCAGTCGTCTAAGCTCCTACAATGAGCAGTTCTTC.